This T cell receptor (beta chain) was identified in a study of cytomegalovirus exposure and HLA in healthy donors. Germline V gives CDR1 SGHTA, CDR2 FQGNSA. The length of the CDR3 is 13 residues. The V end lost 2 bases, the J end lost 2 bases, and 6 bases lay between the germline ends. The PCR contained 60 Vbeta and 13 Jbeta primers. Only in-frame clones appear in the TCRdb table, and some are missing; sequencing was by immunoSEQ multiplex PCR. The data show 140,000 to 150,000 clones, with approximately 70% seen just once and 6.5% held by the top ten. Concerning this clone itself: The antigen is unknown.

Whole-study results and caveats: In a later analysis, HLA-associated TCR beta chains were more clonally expanded than equally common others. The study labeled more than 150 TCR beta chains cytomegalovirus-associated. When presence/absence was analysed, sequencing depth was taken to be roughly uniform across donors.

This TCR was sampled from an older woman in good health and CMV-seronegative. The specimen sequenced was PBMCs. J is TRBJ1-2 and V is TRBV7-2; D remains ambiguous. The CDR3 protein is CASSLNGNYGYTF. In nucleotides, the CDR3 is TGTGCCAGCAGCTTAAACGGGAACTATGGCTACACCTTC.